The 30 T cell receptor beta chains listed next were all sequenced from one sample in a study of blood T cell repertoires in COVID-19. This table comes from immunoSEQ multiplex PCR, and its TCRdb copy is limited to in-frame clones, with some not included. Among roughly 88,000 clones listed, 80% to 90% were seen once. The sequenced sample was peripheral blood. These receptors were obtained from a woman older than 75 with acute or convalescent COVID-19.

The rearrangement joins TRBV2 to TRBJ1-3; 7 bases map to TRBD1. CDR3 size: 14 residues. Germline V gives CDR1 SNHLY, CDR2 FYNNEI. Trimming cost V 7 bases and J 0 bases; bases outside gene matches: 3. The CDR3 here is CASKDRISGNTIYF. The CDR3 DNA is TGTGCCAGCAAGGACAGGATCTCTGGAAACACCATATATTTT. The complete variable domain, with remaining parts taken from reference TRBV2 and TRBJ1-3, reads EPEVTQTPSHQVTQMGQEVILRCVPISNHLYFYWYRQILGQKVEFLVSFYNNEISEKSEIFDDQFSVERPDGSNFTLKIRSTKLEDSAMYFCASKDRISGNTIYFGEGSWLTVV.

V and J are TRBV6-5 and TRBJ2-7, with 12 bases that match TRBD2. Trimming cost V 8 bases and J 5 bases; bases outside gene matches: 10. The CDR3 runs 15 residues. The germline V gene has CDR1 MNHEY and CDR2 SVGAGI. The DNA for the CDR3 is TGTGCCAGCCGCCCCGTTGGACTAGCGGGGCACGAGCAGTACTTC. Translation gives CASRPVGLAGHEQYF.

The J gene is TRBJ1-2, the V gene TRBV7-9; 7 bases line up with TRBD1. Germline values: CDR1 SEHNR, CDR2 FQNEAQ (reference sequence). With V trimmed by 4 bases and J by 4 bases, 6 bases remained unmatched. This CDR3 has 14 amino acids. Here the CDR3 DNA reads TGTGCCAGCAGCTCCAATACAGGGGTCTATGGCTACACCTTC. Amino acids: CASSSNTGVYGYTF.

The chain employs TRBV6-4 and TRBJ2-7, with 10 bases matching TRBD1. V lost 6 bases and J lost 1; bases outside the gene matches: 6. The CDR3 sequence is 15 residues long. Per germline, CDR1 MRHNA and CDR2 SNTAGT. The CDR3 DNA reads TGTGCCAGCAGCGGGACAGGGGATTTTTCCTACGAGCAGTACTTC. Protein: CASSGTGDFSYEQYF.

The CDR3 bases are TGTGCCACCAGTGGGGTAAGCGGGGGGGCAGGTAGCACAGATACGCAGTATTTT. It encodes CATSGVSGGAGSTDTQYF. The J gene is TRBJ2-3, the V gene TRBV24-1, with 10 bases identical to TRBD2. Germline V lookup: CDR1 KGHDR, CDR2 SFDVKD. Trimming removed 5 bases from V and 0 bases from J; junction bases left unmatched: 10. The CDR3 has 18 residues.

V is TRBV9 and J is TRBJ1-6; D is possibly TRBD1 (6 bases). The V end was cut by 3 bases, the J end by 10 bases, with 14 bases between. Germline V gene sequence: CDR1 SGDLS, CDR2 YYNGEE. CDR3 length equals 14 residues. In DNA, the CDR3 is TGTGCCAGCAGCGGGGGCGGGGGCAACTCACCCCTCCACTTT. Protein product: CASSGGGGNSPLHF.

In DNA form, the CDR3 reads TGTGCCAGCAGCTTATCCCGGACAGGGGTGGCGACTGAAGCTTTCTTT. Translation: CASSLSRTGVATEAFF. V is TRBV7-3 and J is TRBJ1-1; TRBD1 matches at 9 bases. The trim removed 2 bases at V and 5 bases at J, leaving 9 bases unmatched. This CDR3 comprises 16 residues. Looked up from germline, CDR1 is SGHTA and CDR2 is FQGTGA.

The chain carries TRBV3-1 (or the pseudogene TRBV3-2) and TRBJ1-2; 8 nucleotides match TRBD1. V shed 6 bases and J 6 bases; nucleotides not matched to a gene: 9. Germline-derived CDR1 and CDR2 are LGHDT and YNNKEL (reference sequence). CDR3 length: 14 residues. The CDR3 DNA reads TGTGCCAGCAGACCCTCGGACAGGGTCCATGGCTACACCTTC. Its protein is CASRPSDRVHGYTF.

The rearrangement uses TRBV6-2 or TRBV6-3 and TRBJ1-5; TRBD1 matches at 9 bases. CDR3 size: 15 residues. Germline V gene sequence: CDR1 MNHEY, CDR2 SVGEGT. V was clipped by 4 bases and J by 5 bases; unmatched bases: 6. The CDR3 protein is CASSSSGQGYQPQHF. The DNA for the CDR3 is TGTGCCAGCAGTTCGTCGGGACAGGGATATCAGCCCCAGCATTTT.

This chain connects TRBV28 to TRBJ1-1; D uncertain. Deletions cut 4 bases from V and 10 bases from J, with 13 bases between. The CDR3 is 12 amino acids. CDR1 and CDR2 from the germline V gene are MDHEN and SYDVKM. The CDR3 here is CASSSGSYRAFF. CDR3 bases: TGTGCCAGCAGTTCGGGATCGTACCGAGCTTTCTTT.

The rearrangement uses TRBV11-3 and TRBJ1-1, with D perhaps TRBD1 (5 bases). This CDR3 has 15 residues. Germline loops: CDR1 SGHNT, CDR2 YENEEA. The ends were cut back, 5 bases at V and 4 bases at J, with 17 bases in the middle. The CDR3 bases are TGTGCCAGCAGCCCAGTCGGACATTCGAGCACTGAAGCTTTCTTT. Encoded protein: CASSPVGHSSTEAFF.

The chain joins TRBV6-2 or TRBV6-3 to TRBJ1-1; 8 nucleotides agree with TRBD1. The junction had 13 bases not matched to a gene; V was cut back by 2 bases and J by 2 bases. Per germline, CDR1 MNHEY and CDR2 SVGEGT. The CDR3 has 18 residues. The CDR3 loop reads CASSYLRQGAPLNTEAFF. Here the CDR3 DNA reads TGTGCCAGCAGTTACCTCCGCCAGGGGGCACCACTCAACACTGAAGCTTTCTTT.

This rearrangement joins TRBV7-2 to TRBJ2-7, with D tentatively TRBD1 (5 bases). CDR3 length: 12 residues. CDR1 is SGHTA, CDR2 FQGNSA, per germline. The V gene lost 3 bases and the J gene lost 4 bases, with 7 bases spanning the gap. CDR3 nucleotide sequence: TGTGCCAGCAGCTTCAGGGCTTACGAGCAGTACTTC. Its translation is CASSFRAYEQYF.

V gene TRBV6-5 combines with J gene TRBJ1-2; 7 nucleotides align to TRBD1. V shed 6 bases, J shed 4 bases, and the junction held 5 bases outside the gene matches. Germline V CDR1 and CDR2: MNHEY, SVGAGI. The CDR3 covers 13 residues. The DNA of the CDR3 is TGTGCCAGCAGACCGGGACAGAGCTATGGCTACACCTTC. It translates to CASRPGQSYGYTF.

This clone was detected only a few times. DNA of the CDR3: TGTGCCAGCAGCAAAGAACAGGGGGCATGGGTCACTGAAGCTTTCTTT. Translated: CASSKEQGAWVTEAFF. This sequence joins TRBV5-4 and TRBJ1-1; 9 nucleotides align to TRBD1. CDR3 length: 16 residues. CDR1 and CDR2 from the germline V gene are SGHNT and YYREEE (reference sequence). V trimming: 4 bases; J trimming: 4 bases; junction bases outside the gene matches: 11.

The CDR3, as DNA: TGTGCCAGCAGTAGACAGGGCCGGCATGGCTACACCTTC. This codes for CASSRQGRHGYTF. This chain links TRBV12-3 or TRBV12-4 with TRBJ1-2; TRBD1 agrees at 7 bases. The CDR3 sequence is 13 residues long. Unmatched junction bases numbered 6, after V lost 5 bases and J lost 6 bases.

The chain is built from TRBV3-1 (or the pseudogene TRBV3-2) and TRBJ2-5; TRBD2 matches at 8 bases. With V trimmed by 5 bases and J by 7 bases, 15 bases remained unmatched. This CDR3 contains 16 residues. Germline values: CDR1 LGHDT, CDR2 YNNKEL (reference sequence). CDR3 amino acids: CASSSSERGSLGTQYF. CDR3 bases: TGTGCCAGCAGCTCCTCGGAGCGGGGGAGCCTCGGGACCCAGTACTTC.

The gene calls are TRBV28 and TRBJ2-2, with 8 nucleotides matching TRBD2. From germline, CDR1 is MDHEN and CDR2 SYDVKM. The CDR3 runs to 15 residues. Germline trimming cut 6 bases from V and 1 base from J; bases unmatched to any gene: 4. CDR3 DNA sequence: TGTGCCAGCAGGACAGCGGGAGTGAACACCGGGGAGCTGTTTTTT. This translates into CASRTAGVNTGELFF.

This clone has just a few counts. The CDR3 bases are TGTGCCAGCTCACCGAGGACAGAAACCCAAGAGACCCAGTACTTC. Its translation is CASSPRTETQETQYF. This rearrangement joins TRBV18 to TRBJ2-5; tentatively, D is TRBD1 (6 bases). This CDR3 is built from 15 residues. Germline CDR1 reads KGHSH; CDR2 reads LQKENI. V lost 3 bases to trimming and J lost 1 base, with 12 bases between them.

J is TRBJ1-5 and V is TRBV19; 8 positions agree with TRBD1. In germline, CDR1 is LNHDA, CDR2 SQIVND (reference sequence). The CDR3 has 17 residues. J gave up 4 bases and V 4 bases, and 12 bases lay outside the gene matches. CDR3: CASSRDDRGLRNQPQHF. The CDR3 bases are TGTGCCAGTAGTAGAGACGACAGGGGTCTGCGGAATCAGCCCCAGCATTTT.

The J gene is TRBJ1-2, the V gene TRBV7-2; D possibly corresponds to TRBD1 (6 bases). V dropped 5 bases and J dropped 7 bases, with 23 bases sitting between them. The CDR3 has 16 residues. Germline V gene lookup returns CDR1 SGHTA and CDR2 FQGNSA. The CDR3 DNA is TGTGCCAGCAGCGAAGGGATGGTCGGGGGGGCAAGTGGCTACACCTTC. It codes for CASSEGMVGGASGYTF.

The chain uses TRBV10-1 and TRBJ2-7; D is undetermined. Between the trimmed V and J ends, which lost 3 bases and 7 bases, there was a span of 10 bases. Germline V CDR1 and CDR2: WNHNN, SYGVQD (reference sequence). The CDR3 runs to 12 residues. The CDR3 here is CASSDPSREQYF. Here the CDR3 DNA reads TGCGCCAGCAGTGACCCATCACGGGAGCAGTACTTC.

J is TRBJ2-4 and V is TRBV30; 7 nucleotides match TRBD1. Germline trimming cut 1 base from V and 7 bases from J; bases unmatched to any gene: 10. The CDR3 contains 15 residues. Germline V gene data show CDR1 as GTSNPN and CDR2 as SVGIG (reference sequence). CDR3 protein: CAWSADRHTGNIQYF. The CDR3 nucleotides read TGTGCCTGGAGTGCGGACAGGCACACCGGGAACATTCAGTACTTC.

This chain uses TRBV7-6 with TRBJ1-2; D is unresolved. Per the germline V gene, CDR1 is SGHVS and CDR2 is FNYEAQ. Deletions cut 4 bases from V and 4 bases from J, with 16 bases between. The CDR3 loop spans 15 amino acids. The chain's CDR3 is CASSSADYTGYGYTF. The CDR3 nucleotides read TGTGCCAGCAGCTCCGCCGACTATACTGGCTATGGCTACACCTTC.

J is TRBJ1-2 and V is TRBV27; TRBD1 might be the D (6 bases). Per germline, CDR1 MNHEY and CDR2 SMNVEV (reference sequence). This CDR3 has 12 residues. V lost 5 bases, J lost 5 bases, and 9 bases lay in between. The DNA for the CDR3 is TGTGCCAGCAGTGGGACACCTTATGGCTACACCTTC. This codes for CASSGTPYGYTF.

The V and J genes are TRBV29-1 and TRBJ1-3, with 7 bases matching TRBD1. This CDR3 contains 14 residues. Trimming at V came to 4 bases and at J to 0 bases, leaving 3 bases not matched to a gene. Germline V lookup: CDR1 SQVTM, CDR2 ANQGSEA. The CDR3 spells CSVAGQISGNTIYF. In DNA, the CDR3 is TGCAGCGTTGCGGGACAGATCTCTGGAAACACCATATATTTT.

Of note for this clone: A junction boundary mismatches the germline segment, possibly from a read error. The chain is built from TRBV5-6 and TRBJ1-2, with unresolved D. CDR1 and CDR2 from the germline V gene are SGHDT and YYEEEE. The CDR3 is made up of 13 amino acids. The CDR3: CASGLRPRGGYTF. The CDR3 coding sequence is TGTGCCAGCGGCTTAAGGCCCCGGGGTGGCTACACCTTC. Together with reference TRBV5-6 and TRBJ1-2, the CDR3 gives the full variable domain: DAGVTQSPTHLIKTRGQQVTLRCSPKSGHDTVSWYQQALGQGPQFIFQYYEEEERQRGNFPDRFSGHQFPNYSSELNVNALLLGDSALYLCASGLRPRGGYTFGSGTRLTVV.

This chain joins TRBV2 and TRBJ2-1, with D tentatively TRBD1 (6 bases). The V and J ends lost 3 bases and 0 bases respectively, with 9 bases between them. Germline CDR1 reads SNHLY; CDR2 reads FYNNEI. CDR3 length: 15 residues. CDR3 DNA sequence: TGTGCCAGCAGTGAGAGGGGGAGCTCCTACAATGAGCAGTTCTTC. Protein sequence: CASSERGSSYNEQFF.

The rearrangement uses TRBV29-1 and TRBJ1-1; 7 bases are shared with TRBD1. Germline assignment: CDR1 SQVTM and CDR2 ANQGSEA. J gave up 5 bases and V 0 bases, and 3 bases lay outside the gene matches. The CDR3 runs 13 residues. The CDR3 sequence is CSVEDRGVTEAFF. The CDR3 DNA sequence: TGCAGCGTTGAAGACAGGGGGGTGACTGAAGCTTTCTTT.

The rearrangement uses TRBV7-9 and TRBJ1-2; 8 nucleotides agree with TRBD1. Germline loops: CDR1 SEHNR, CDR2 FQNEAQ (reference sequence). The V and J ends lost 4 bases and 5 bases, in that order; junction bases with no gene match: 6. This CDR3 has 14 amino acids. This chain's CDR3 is CASSSSGGGYGYTF. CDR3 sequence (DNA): TGTGCCAGCAGCTCCTCAGGGGGCGGGTATGGCTACACCTTC.